The sequence of this T cell receptor (beta chain) was determined in a study of T cells after yellow fever vaccination. Study in general: With SMART-Seq v4 Ultra Low Input, the fractions containing low cell numbers were prepared.

Findings of the study overall: Relatively few clonotypes were ones that appeared in both CD4 and CD8 compartments.

TCRdb redid the calling of the 5' RACE reads with MiXCR, one entry per CDR3 protein. The sample lists 250,000 to 300,000 distinct CDR3 sequences, around 9.3% occurring once. This clonotype showed up just a few times. Its matching antigen is unknown. This clonotype was obtained from a man in his late teens or twenties who received the YFV17D yellow fever vaccine. The sequenced sample was CD4+ T cells sorted from PBMCs, obtained 5 days after the yellow fever booster vaccination.

The CDR3 bases are TGTGCCAGCAGTACTACAGGCTTGGAGACCCAGTACTTC. Translating it yields CASSTTGLETQYF. The chain links TRBV7-2 to TRBJ2-5; TRBD1 is a possible D gene (5 bases). This CDR3 has 13 amino acids. Trimming took off 6 bases at V and 5 bases at J, with 13 bases between the two ends. Germline loops: CDR1 SGHTA, CDR2 FQGNSA.